Listed below are T cell receptor beta chains from one sample, sequenced in a study of cytomegalovirus exposure and HLA in healthy donors. Libraries were prepared by immunoSEQ multiplex PCR; TCRdb keeps only in-frame clonotypes and omits some of them. Of under 250,000 clones in the sample, around 90% are singletons; the top ten hold roughly 2%. Material: PBMCs. These receptors originate from a woman under 30 in good health and CMV-seropositive. The CDR3 runs from the conserved cysteine through the conserved F or W. A D gene is named only where the DNA matches it firmly. Where a row states a size, it is once, few, many or the class of an expanded clone; other rows omit it.

V gene,J gene,D gene,clone size,CDR3 protein,CDR3 DNA
TRBV4-1,TRBJ2-6,-,-,CASSQEELSGANVLTF,TGCGCCAGCAGCCAGGAGGAGCTCTCTGGGGCCAACGTCCTGACTTTC
TRBV4-1,TRBJ1-3,-,-,CASSQDGGTGNTIYF,TGCGCCAGCAGCCAAGATGGGGGGACTGGAAACACCATATATTTT
TRBV7-8,TRBJ2-4,-,-,CASSHTLAKNIQYF,TGTGCCAGCAGCCACACCCTAGCCAAAAACATTCAGTACTTC
TRBV27,TRBJ1-2,-,once,CASSPRGTGTYGYTF,TGTGCCAGCAGTCCCAGGGGTACGGGTACCTATGGCTACACCTTC
TRBV5-1,TRBJ2-1,-,-,CASSVSYTNEQFF,TGCGCCAGCAGCGTGAGCTATACGAATGAGCAGTTCTTC
TRBV6-1,TRBJ1-5,-,-,CASSGTSNQPQHF,TGTGCCAGCAGTGGTACAAGCAATCAGCCCCAGCATTTT
TRBV14,TRBJ1-4,-,-,CASSRRLAAKLFF,TGTGCCAGCAGTCGACGACTGGCGGCGAAACTGTTTTTT
TRBV6-1,TRBJ2-7,TRBD2,-,CASSADRAGNPYEQYF,TGTGCCAGCAGTGCGGATCGAGCGGGGAATCCCTACGAGCAGTACTTC
TRBV5-1,TRBJ2-1,-,-,CASSFLSGEQFF,TGCGCCAGCAGCTTTTTAAGCGGTGAGCAGTTCTTC
TRBV14,TRBJ2-7,-,-,CASRPDSHYEQYF,TGTGCCAGCAGACCAGACTCGCACTACGAGCAGTACTTC
TRBV6-5,TRBJ2-1,-,-,CASSYSPSVRNEQFF,TGTGCCAGCAGTTACTCGCCTAGTGTCCGGAATGAGCAGTTCTTC
TRBV27,TRBJ2-3,-,once,CASSFNTDTQYF,TGTGCCAGCAGTTTCAACACAGATACGCAGTATTTT
TRBV28,TRBJ1-2,-,-,CASSLEAGAYGYTF,TGTGCCAGCAGTTTAGAGGCGGGGGCCTATGGCTACACCTTC
TRBV4-1,TRBJ2-1,TRBD1,-,CASSVGQGMGEQFF,TGCGCCAGCAGCGTGGGACAGGGAATGGGTGAGCAGTTCTTC
TRBV27,TRBJ1-2,TRBD1,-,CASSPGTEYGYTF,TGTGCCAGCAGCCCCGGGACAGAGTATGGCTACACCTTC
TRBV27,TRBJ2-2,TRBD2,-,CASQGLAGGPSTGELFF,TGTGCCAGTCAAGGACTAGCGGGAGGGCCTAGCACCGGGGAGCTGTTTTTT
TRBV9,TRBJ2-6,-,-,CASSVDNGANVLTF,TGTGCCAGCAGCGTAGATAATGGGGCCAACGTCCTGACTTTC
TRBV27,TRBJ2-7,TRBD1,-,CASSRLSGTGPSYEQYF,TGTGCCAGCAGCCGACTGTCCGGGACAGGGCCCTCCTACGAGCAGTACTTC
TRBV13,TRBJ2-7,TRBD1,-,CASSLGGTGTYEQYF,TGTGCCAGCAGCTTAGGGGGGACAGGGACCTACGAGCAGTACTTC
TRBV27,TRBJ1-5,-,-,CASSLNSGGHQPQHF,TGTGCCAGCAGTTTAAATTCCGGAGGCCATCAGCCTCAGCATTTT
TRBV5-1,TRBJ1-1,TRBD1,-,CASSLAGTGGGTEAFF,TGCGCCAGCAGCTTGGCCGGGACAGGGGGAGGCACTGAAGCTTTCTTT
TRBV7-9,TRBJ1-1,-,-,CASSRGWAEAFF,TGTGCCAGCAGTCGGGGGTGGGCTGAAGCTTTCTTT
TRBV5-5,TRBJ1-5,TRBD1,-,CASSSTGDSNQPQHF,TGTGCCAGCAGCTCAACAGGGGATAGCAATCAGCCCCAGCATTTT
TRBV28,TRBJ2-7,-,-,CASSRAFQDGKQYF,TGTGCCAGCAGTCGAGCATTTCAGGATGGCAAGCAGTACTTC
TRBV6-4,TRBJ2-2,TRBD2,-,CASSDGRANTGELFF,TGTGCCAGCAGTGACGGGAGGGCGAACACCGGGGAGCTGTTTTTT
TRBV11-2,TRBJ1-1,-,-,CASSPSEAFF,TGTGCCAGCAGCCCCTCGGAAGCTTTCTTT
TRBV27,TRBJ2-1,-,-,CASSFGGPREQFF,TGTGCCAGCAGTTTTGGCGGGCCTAGAGAGCAGTTCTTC
TRBV16,TRBJ2-7,-,-,CASSPSGTLGDEQYF,TGTGCCAGCAGCCCATCCGGGACACTCGGCGACGAGCAGTACTTC
TRBV6-1,TRBJ2-6,-,few,CASSSGSSGANVLTF,TGTGCCAGCAGTTCAGGTAGCTCTGGGGCCAACGTCCTGACTTTC
TRBV30,TRBJ2-3,TRBD2,-,CATTREESTDTQYF,TGTGCTACAACCCGGGAGGAGAGCACAGATACGCAGTATTTT
TRBV27,TRBJ2-1,TRBD2,-,CASTPLGGNNEQFF,TGTGCCAGCACCCCTCTCGGGGGGAATAATGAGCAGTTCTTC
TRBV2,TRBJ2-1,TRBD2,-,CASWRGSRGNEQFF,TGTGCCAGCTGGCGGGGGAGTCGGGGCAATGAGCAGTTCTTC
TRBV6-5,TRBJ1-1,TRBD1,-,CASSYGQGAGFAFF,TGTGCCAGCAGTTACGGTCAGGGGGCTGGTTTTGCTTTCTTT
TRBV30,TRBJ2-5,TRBD2,-,CACESGSYGETQYF,TGTGCCTGCGAGAGCGGGAGTTACGGAGAGACCCAGTACTTC
TRBV10-3,TRBJ2-5,-,-,CAISGEGGETQYF,TGTGCCATCAGTGGGGAAGGGGGAGAGACCCAGTACTTC
TRBV10-1,TRBJ2-7,-,-,CASSGQGGSYEQYF,TGCGCCAGCAGTGGCCAGGGAGGTTCCTACGAGCAGTACTTC
TRBV9,TRBJ2-7,TRBD1,-,CASSVEGGSTYEQYF,TGTGCCAGCAGCGTCGAAGGGGGCTCCACCTACGAGCAGTACTTC
TRBV9,TRBJ1-2,TRBD1,-,CASSDDGDSLYGYTF,TGTGCCAGCAGCGACGACGGGGACAGTCTCTATGGCTACACCTTC
TRBV30,TRBJ2-5,-,-,CAWSVFGQGKTQYF,TGTGCCTGGAGTGTATTCGGGCAGGGTAAGACCCAGTACTTC
TRBV28,TRBJ1-1,-,-,CASSLGRNTEAFF,TGTGCCAGCAGTTTGGGGAGAAACACTGAAGCTTTCTTT
TRBV4-1,TRBJ1-2,-,-,CASSQVPAGRANYGYTF,TGCGCCAGCAGCCAAGTCCCGGCAGGAAGAGCTAACTATGGCTACACCTTC
TRBV28,TRBJ2-7,TRBD2,-,CASSSEGRELLAEQYF,TGTGCCAGCAGTTCCGAGGGGCGGGAGCTTCTGGCCGAGCAGTACTTC
TRBV5-3,TRBJ2-4,-,-,CARSPKGPTIAKNIQYF,TGTGCCAGAAGCCCCAAGGGGCCAACGATAGCCAAAAACATTCAGTACTTC